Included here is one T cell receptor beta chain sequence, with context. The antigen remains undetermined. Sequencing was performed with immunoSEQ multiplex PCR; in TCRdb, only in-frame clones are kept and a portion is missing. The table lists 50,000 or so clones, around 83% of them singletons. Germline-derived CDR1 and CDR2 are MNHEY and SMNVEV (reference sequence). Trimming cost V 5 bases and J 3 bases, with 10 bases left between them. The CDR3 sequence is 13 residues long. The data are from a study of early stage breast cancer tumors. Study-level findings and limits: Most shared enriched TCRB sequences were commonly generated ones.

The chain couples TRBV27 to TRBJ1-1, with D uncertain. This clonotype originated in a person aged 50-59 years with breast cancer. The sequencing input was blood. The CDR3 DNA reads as TGTGCCAGCAGTCCGTACAGCTACACTGAAGCTTTCTTT. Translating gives CASSPYSYTEAFF.